The clone carrying this T cell receptor (beta chain) was picked up one time. The authors sequenced patients whose flow cytometry had shown CD8+CD57+ cell expansion. The data derive from a study of CD8+CD57+ T cells in acquired aplastic anemia. Study summary: Quantities of DNA derived from sorted CD4+ and CD8+ cells averaged approximately 3 ug.

It was genomic DNA that served as the template for profiling TCR beta VDJ and CDR3. TCRdb processed the reads anew with MiXCR; each CDR3 protein has one entry. The data show fewer than 200,000 distinct CDR3 sequences, 48% seen once. J lost 8 bases, V lost 7 bases, and 13 bases had no gene match. Per germline, CDR1 SQVTM and CDR2 ANQGSEA. This CDR3 has 14 amino acids. The sample was sorted CD4+, CD8+, or CD8+CD57+ T cells (not recorded which) from PBMCs. The rearrangement uses TRBV29-1 and TRBJ2-1; 8 bases are shared with TRBD2. The clonotype was recovered from a human donor with aplastic anemia. The CDR3 coding sequence is TGCAGCGCTGCGGAAACTAGCGGCGGCGATGAGCAGTTCTTC. It encodes CSAAETSGGDEQFF.